The source of this TCR beta chain is a study of CD8 T cells in ankylosing spondylitis. Findings and limits, study-wide: A TCR beta motif made of under 10 highly homologous variants seemed typical of ankylosing spondylitis blood.

From the 5' RACE reads, TCRdb called clonotypes with MiXCR, one entry per CDR3 protein. This table holds about 750,000 distinct CDR3 sequences, roughly 20% found once. This clonotype was observed a handful of times. Its antigen is not known. V lost 1 base to trimming and J lost 0 bases, with 12 bases between them. Germline V gene lookup returns CDR1 SGHRS and CDR2 YFSETQ. This CDR3 spans 16 amino acids. The receptor was isolated from a male donor with ankylosing spondylitis. The V call is TRBV5-1, the J call TRBJ2-3, with D perhaps matching TRBD1 or TRBD2 (5 bases each). The sequenced material came from blood, either unsorted or a sorted T cell fraction (not recorded which). CDR3 loop: CASSLYVGASTDTQYF. CDR3 DNA: TGCGCCAGCAGCTTGTACGTCGGGGCTAGCACAGATACGCAGTATTTT.